These T cell receptor beta chains were read from a single sample in a study of T-cell memory formation after mild COVID-19. TCRdb reprocessed the 5' RACE reads with MiXCR, giving one entry per CDR3 protein. The sample includes about 560,000 distinct CDR3 sequences, 15% to 20% seen only once; the top ten take approximately 8.1%. Sequenced sample: PBMCs or a T cell subset sorted from them (not recorded which). Receptors were obtained from an adult woman who had mild COVID-19 (a few samples of this study predate the infection). Cell type and time point are not known. Both conserved end residues are part of each CDR3. D genes are given only for firm matches. Size is omitted from some rows. Given values are once, few, many or a class for expanded clones.

V gene	D gene	clone size	J gene	CDR3 protein	CDR3 DNA
TRBV6-5	.	few	TRBJ2-3	CASTDNGYTDTQYF	TGTGCCAGCACCGATAACGGCTACACAGATACGCAGTATTTT
TRBV7-2	.	few	TRBJ2-5	CASSSGLEGTQYF	TGTGCCAGCAGCTCGGGGTTGGAGGGGACCCAGTACTTC
TRBV9	.	few	TRBJ1-4	CASSDDPGDTLRGEKLFF	TGTGCCAGCAGCGACGACCCCGGGGACACCCTAAGGGGTGAAAAACTGTTTTTT
TRBV7-9	.	.	TRBJ2-7	CASSSRDAYEQYF	TGTGCCAGCAGTTCGCGGGATGCCTACGAGCAGTACTTC
TRBV27	.	.	TRBJ2-2	CASTPDWAANTGELFF	TGTGCCAGCACTCCCGATTGGGCCGCGAACACCGGGGAGCTGTTTTTT
TRBV5-1	.	.	TRBJ2-7	CASSLGGQGFSYEQYF	TGCGCCAGCAGCTTGGGAGGACAAGGCTTCTCCTACGAGCAGTACTTC
TRBV4-1	.	.	TRBJ2-3	CASSQVLRRVPEPDTQYF	TGCGCCAGCAGCCAAGTCCTCCGAAGGGTTCCTGAGCCAGATACGCAGTATTTT
TRBV29-1	.	once	TRBJ2-3	CSVEEGFTDTQYF	TGCAGCGTTGAAGAGGGTTTCACAGATACGCAGTATTTT
TRBV7-2	.	few	TRBJ1-2	CASSLLAPGTSHGYTF	TGTGCCAGCAGCTTGCTAGCCCCCGGGACCTCCCATGGCTACACCTTC
TRBV21-1	.	few	TRBJ1-2	CASSKLDSYGYTF	TGTGCCAGCAGCAAATTAGACAGCTATGGCTACACCTTC
TRBV29-1	TRBD2	few	TRBJ2-1	CSALPGTSGDPSYNEQFF	TGCAGCGCTCTACCCGGGACTAGCGGGGATCCTTCCTACAATGAGCAGTTCTTC
TRBV9	TRBD1	.	TRBJ2-7	CASSPPWGQVNEQYF	TGTGCCAGCAGCCCCCCGTGGGGACAGGTAAACGAGCAGTACTTC
TRBV9	.	.	TRBJ1-2	CASSVLGELNYGYTF	TGTGCCAGCAGCGTATTGGGGGAACTTAACTATGGCTACACCTTC
TRBV21-1	.	.	TRBJ2-2	CASRPPAWQPTGELFF	TGTGCCAGCAGGCCCCCGGCATGGCAACCCACCGGGGAGCTGTTTTTT
TRBV19	.	.	TRBJ2-1	CASSPRGSPAGEQFF	TGTGCCAGTAGTCCCAGGGGATCCCCCGCCGGTGAGCAGTTCTTC
TRBV5-5	.	.	TRBJ2-7	CASSLGVGSSYEQYF	TGTGCCAGCAGCTTGGGCGTGGGAAGCTCCTACGAGCAGTACTTC
TRBV7-6	.	few	TRBJ2-1	CASSRTQLGSYNEQFF	TGTGCCAGCAGTCGAACCCAGTTGGGGTCCTACAATGAGCAGTTCTTC
TRBV5-4	TRBD2	few	TRBJ2-5	CASSSPGTSFLKETQYF	TGTGCCAGCAGCTCCCCCGGGACTAGCTTTTTGAAAGAGACCCAGTACTTC
TRBV12-3/TRBV12-4	.	.	TRBJ2-1	CASSPWGPSSYNEQFF	TGTGCCAGCAGCCCCTGGGGGCCTAGCTCCTACAATGAGCAGTTCTTC